These T cell receptor beta chains were read from a single sample in a study of technical replicates of blood from several donors. The protocol was immunoSEQ multiplex PCR, while the TCRdb copy is restricted to in-frame clones and leaves out a portion. Of around 53,000 clones detected, just over 85% appear once; the ten largest clones hold about 5%. The material sequenced was PBMCs. The receptors were gathered from a human donor in good health. Some clones in this sample may be carry-over from other donors' samples. CDR3s include the opening cysteine and the closing phenylalanine or tryptophan. D genes are given only for firm matches. Clone size is not always given. Where it is, it says once, few, many or a class for expanded clones.

TRBD1	TRBV7-2	TRBJ1-2	-	TGTGCCAGCAGGACAGGGATTACCTATGGCTACACCTTC	CASRTGITYGYTF
-	TRBV10-2	TRBJ2-2	-	TGCGCCAGCAGTGAGATAGTTGCTGCGGGGGCAACGAACACCGGGGAGCTGTTTTTT	CASSEIVAAGATNTGELFF
-	TRBV11-1	TRBJ1-1	-	TGTGCCAGCAGCTTACAGGACAGGAACACTGAAGCTTTCTTT	CASSLQDRNTEAFF
TRBD1	TRBV7-9	TRBJ1-6	-	TGTGCCAGCAGCTTAGGGCAGGGGGAATCACCCCTCCACTTT	CASSLGQGESPLHF
-	TRBV4-3	TRBJ2-1	-	TGCGCCAGCAGCCGCGGGGGCGGGAGACTCAATGAGCAGTTCTTC	CASSRGGGRLNEQFF
TRBD1	TRBV7-9	TRBJ1-6	-	TGTGCCAGCAGCACAGAGGGGGCCAAGAATTCACCCCTCCACTTT	CASSTEGAKNSPLHF
-	TRBV5-6	TRBJ1-3	-	TGTGCCAGCAGCTTTGGACAGGGAAACACCATATATTTT	CASSFGQGNTIYF
-	TRBV4-2	TRBJ2-5	medium-sized	TGTGCCAGCAGCCAAGATGGGCAGGGGCAAGAGACCCAGTACTTC	CASSQDGQGQETQYF
-	TRBV11-2	TRBJ2-5	-	TGTGCCAGCAGCTTATCCCTGCAGGGGACCCAGTACTTC	CASSLSLQGTQYF
-	TRBV30	TRBJ1-2	-	TGTGCCTGGAGCGGACATACCTATGGCTACACCTTC	CAWSGHTYGYTF
-	TRBV6-6	TRBJ1-6	-	TGTGCCAGCAGTGACGGACACTCCTATAATTCACCCCTCCACTTT	CASSDGHSYNSPLHF
-	TRBV6-1	TRBJ2-7	-	TGTGCCAGCAGTGAAGGTCCGACACCCTACGAGCAGTACTTC	CASSEGPTPYEQYF
-	TRBV21-1	TRBJ1-2	-	TGTGCCAGCAGCAAAGTTCGGGGAACAGGGGGCGGCGGCTACACCTTC	CASSKVRGTGGGGYTF
TRBD1	TRBV4-1	TRBJ1-5	-	TGCGCCAGCAGCCTTGGACAGGGCGGCAATCAGCCCCAGCATTTT	CASSLGQGGNQPQHF
TRBD2	TRBV19	TRBJ2-3	-	TGTGCCAGTAGTATTGGAGCGGGGAGGGCAGATACGCAGTATTTT	CASSIGAGRADTQYF
-	TRBV5-4	TRBJ2-3	-	TGTGCCAGCAGCTTGGCTGGAGTCTCAGATACGCAGTATTTT	CASSLAGVSDTQYF
-	TRBV15	TRBJ1-1	-	TGTGCCACCAGCAGAGACCCGACAGCTGAAGCTTTCTTT	CATSRDPTAEAFF
TRBD1	TRBV29-1	TRBJ2-3	-	TGCAGCGTTGAAAAGGGGGGTACAGGGACAGGGGCAGATACGCAGTATTTT	CSVEKGGTGTGADTQYF
TRBD2	TRBV6-1	TRBJ2-3	-	TGTGCCAGCAGTCAGACTAGCGGGTGGGTCGATACGCAGTATTTT	CASSQTSGWVDTQYF
-	TRBV25-1	TRBJ1-2	-	TGTGCCAGCAGTGAATATGAGGGACTCCTCTATGGCTACACCTTC	CASSEYEGLLYGYTF
-	TRBV10-2	TRBJ1-1	-	TGCGCCAGCAGTGTCTCGAACACTGAAGCTTTCTTT	CASSVSNTEAFF
-	TRBV4-3	TRBJ1-2	-	TGCGCCAGCAGCCATGCCATACAGCCTAACTATGGCTACACCTTC	CASSHAIQPNYGYTF
TRBD1	TRBV30	TRBJ1-4	-	TGTGCCTGGAGCGAAGGGACAGATGAAAAACTGTTTTTT	CAWSEGTDEKLFF
-	TRBV5-1	TRBJ1-2	-	TGCGCCAGCAGCTTATTACTTTTGGACAGCCAGGCAGGAGGCTACACCTTC	CASSLLLLDSQAGGYTF
-	TRBV7-2	TRBJ2-1	once	TGTGCCAGCAGCCCACATCCGAGGGCCGGACCCAGCTCCTACAATGAGCAGTTCTTC	CASSPHPRAGPSSYNEQFF
-	TRBV7-3	TRBJ2-2	-	TGTGCCAGCAGCTTAAGACAGCCTGCGAACACCGGGGAGCTGTTTTTT	CASSLRQPANTGELFF
TRBD1	TRBV6-5	TRBJ2-7	-	TGTGCCAGCAGTGGGACAGGGGGCTACGAGCAGTACTTC	CASSGTGGYEQYF
TRBD2	TRBV5-6	TRBJ2-3	once	TGTGCCAGCAGACCATTTCTAGCGGGGGTTAACACAGATACGCAGTATTTT	CASRPFLAGVNTDTQYF
TRBD2	TRBV19	TRBJ2-7	few	TGTGCCACCAGGACTAGCGTAGGCTACGAGCAGTACTTC	CATRTSVGYEQYF
TRBD2	TRBV13	TRBJ2-5	-	TGTGCCAGCAGCTCCCTAGCGGGGGTGGAGACCCAGTACTTC	CASSSLAGVETQYF
-	TRBV4-1	TRBJ2-5	-	TGCGCCAGCAGCCGCCAGGGGGGATGGCAAGAGACCCAGTACTTC	CASSRQGGWQETQYF
TRBD2	TRBV7-3	TRBJ2-5	-	TGTGCCAGCAGCCCCCGGACTGGCGGGGGAGGAGAGACCCAGTACTTC	CASSPRTGGGGETQYF
-	TRBV6-5	TRBJ2-6	-	TGTGCCAGCAGTTCCAGGGCATCTGGGGCCAACGTCCTGACTTTC	CASSSRASGANVLTF
-	TRBV7-3	TRBJ1-2	-	TGTGCCAGCAGTTTGGGGGGGGATGGCTACACCTTC	CASSLGGDGYTF
-	TRBV7-2	TRBJ1-1	once	TGTGCCAGCAGCTTACGTTGGGGGGACACTGAAGCTTTCTTT	CASSLRWGDTEAFF
TRBD2	TRBV7-6	TRBJ2-1	once	TGTGCCAGCAGCTTCTTAGGGACTAGTTCACCCAATGAGCAGTTCTTC	CASSFLGTSSPNEQFF
TRBD1	TRBV6-6	TRBJ1-2	-	TGTGCCAGCATTAAGGAGCGACAGGGAAATGGCTACACCTTC	CASIKERQGNGYTF
TRBD1	TRBV2	TRBJ2-7	once	TGTGCCAGCAAGAGGACAGGGCCGGAGCAGTACTTC	CASKRTGPEQYF
-	TRBV5-4	TRBJ2-4	-	TGTGCCAGCAGCTACTCTACAGGCCCCTCGGACATTCAGTACTTC	CASSYSTGPSDIQYF
TRBD1	TRBV11-2	TRBJ2-7	-	TGTGCCAGCAGCTTAGATAGGGCAGGGGGAAGGGAGCAGTACTTC	CASSLDRAGGREQYF